Shown below are 11 T cell receptor beta chains from a single sample sequenced in a study of long-term antiretroviral therapy in people with HIV. Running of the v3.0 immunoSEQ assay took place at survey level. This table comes from immunoSEQ multiplex PCR, and its TCRdb copy is limited to in-frame clones, with some not included. The data hold 20,000 to 25,000 clones, with more than 65% observed a single time. The material was unsorted PBMCs, obtained 0.1 years before starting antiretroviral therapy. These receptors were taken from a man between 18 and 35 years old with HIV.

The rearrangement uses TRBV11-3 and TRBJ2-4, with D possibly TRBD1 on 5 matching bases. Germline V gene sequence: CDR1 SGHNT, CDR2 YENEEA. The length of the CDR3 is 16 residues. Trimming stripped 0 bases from V and 0 bases from J, with 9 bases between. The CDR3 bases are TGTGCCAGCAGCTTAGATGCACAGGAAGCCAAAAACATTCAGTACTTC. This encodes CASSLDAQEAKNIQYF.

The chain couples TRBV11-2 to TRBJ1-4; 9 nucleotides agree with TRBD1. Germline V gene lookup returns CDR1 SGHAT and CDR2 FQNNGV. The length of the CDR3 is 18 residues. The V gene end was trimmed by 2 bases and the J gene end by 3 bases; junction bases not matched to a gene: 10. The CDR3 bases are TGTGCCAGCAGCTTAACAGTCACAGGGGGCTTGTCTAATGAAAAACTGTTTTTT. Protein: CASSLTVTGGLSNEKLFF.

This chain joins TRBV21-1 and TRBJ2-2; TRBD2 is taken as the D call from the table, unchecked against the DNA. TRBV21-1 constitutes a pseudogene. The CDR3 contains 16 residues. For the CDR3, the DNA is TGTGCCAGCAGCCCGCGACTAGCGGGGGACACCGGGGAGCTGTTTTTT. Amino acid sequence: CASSPRLAGDTGELFF.

J is TRBJ1-4 and V is TRBV6-1; possible D gene TRBD1, 6 bases. The CDR3 sequence is 15 residues long. Germline V lookup: CDR1 MNHNS, CDR2 SASEGT. Trimming removed 2 bases at V and 13 bases at J, with 20 bases between. The CDR3 nucleotides are TGTGCCAGCAGTGAATCGGTACAGGGCCCTAAAGGACTGTTTTTT. This encodes CASSESVQGPKGLFF.

This clone has a single count. The V call is TRBV7-3, the J call TRBJ2-5; 7 bases align to TRBD1. CDR1 and CDR2 (germline): SGHTA, FQGTGA. V shed 2 bases and J 0 bases; nucleotides not matched to a gene: 3. The CDR3 has 15 residues. The CDR3 DNA reads TGTGCCAGCAGCTTAGGCAGGGGGTACCAAGAGACCCAGTACTTC. Amino acids: CASSLGRGYQETQYF.

The chain joins TRBV7-9 to TRBJ2-1; D gene unclear. Germline V lookup: CDR1 SEHNR, CDR2 FQNEAQ (reference sequence). V gave up 5 bases and J gave up 5 bases, with 4 bases separating them. The CDR3 runs 11 residues. The DNA for the CDR3 is TGTGCCAGCAGCATTAACAATGAGCAGTTCTTC. It codes for CASSINNEQFF. Full variable domain (remainder filled in from reference TRBV7-9 and TRBJ2-1): DTGVSQNPRHKITKRGQNVTFRCDPISEHNRLYWYRQTLGQGPEFLTYFQNEAQLEKSRLLSDRFSAERPKGSFSTLEIQRTEQGDSAMYLCASSINNEQFFGPGTRLTVL.

This clone came up once. This chain uses TRBV19 with TRBJ2-1; no definite D call. Germline values: CDR1 LNHDA, CDR2 SQIVND (reference sequence). The ends were cut back, 1 base at V and 2 bases at J, with 18 bases in the middle. The CDR3 runs 18 residues. For the CDR3, the DNA is TGTGCCAGTAGTATAGCTAGTTGGGGTGGAATCACCTACAATGAGCAGTTCTTC. Amino acid sequence: CASSIASWGGITYNEQFF.

This clone came up a few times. V gene TRBV19 combines with J gene TRBJ2-7, with a tentative D call TRBD1 (5 bases). The CDR3 spans 14 residues. The V gene's germline CDR1 is LNHDA and CDR2 SQIVND (reference sequence). With 3 bases removed from V and 3 bases from J, the gap between germline ends came to 12 bases. DNA for the CDR3: TGTGCCAGTAGTATTGACGGAAGGGGCTACGAGCAGTACTTC. Its translation: CASSIDGRGYEQYF. Full variable domain (remainder filled in from reference TRBV19 and TRBJ2-7): DGGITQSPKYLFRKEGQNVTLSCEQNLNHDAMYWYRQDPGQGLRLIYYSQIVNDFQKGDIAEGYSVSREKKESFPLTVTSAQKNPTAFYLCASSIDGRGYEQYFGPGTRLTVT.

This rearrangement joins TRBV5-1 to TRBJ1-1, with TRBD1 matching 9 bases. V lost 4 bases and J lost 1; bases outside the gene matches: 2. The CDR3 runs to 14 residues. The germline V gene encodes CDR1 SGHRS and CDR2 YFSETQ. This CDR3 reads CASSADRGNTEAFF. DNA for the CDR3: TGCGCCAGCAGCGCGGACAGGGGGAACACTGAAGCTTTCTTT.

The gene calls are TRBV6-6 and TRBJ1-5, with D unclear. V lost 8 bases, J lost 7 bases, and 15 bases lay in between. Germline V gene sequence: CDR1 MNHNY, CDR2 SVGAGI (reference sequence). There are 13 residues in the CDR3. The CDR3 DNA is TGTGCCAGCCTGGCCCTCGAGAGCCAGCCCCAGCATTTT. Translated, it gives CASLALESQPQHF.

This chain joins TRBV28 and TRBJ2-2; 10 bases are a match to TRBD1. CDR1 MDHEN and CDR2 SYDVKM come from the germline V gene. Trimming removed 0 bases from V and 6 bases from J; junction bases left unmatched: 7. The CDR3 totals 17 residues. This chain's CDR3 is CASSLWGGTGVSGELFF. Here the CDR3 DNA reads TGTGCCAGCAGTTTATGGGGCGGGACAGGGGTGTCCGGGGAGCTGTTTTTT.